Below, one T cell receptor beta chain is given with its context. This clonotype was recorded at least ten times. Its antigen remains unidentified. One base away there is no much larger clone; base qualities are not given. This entry comes from a study of T cell repertoires in cytomegalovirus infection (dated by TCRdb to between 2018 and 2021). Notes on the research overall: Donor HLA type was relevant to the analysis, because carriage of CMV infection together with the matching HLA type was indicated by public TCR beta signatures.

General findings and caveats noted by the study authors: Carriers of CMV infection plus the relevant HLA type were discriminated by the cumulative frequency of public TCR beta family members in the study cohort and in an independent approximately 340-donor cohort. The ex vivo response was dominated by HLA-C-restricted CMV-specific TCR beta clonotypes, and the single most frequent clonotype in two of eight donors was supplied by these HLA-C-restricted clonotypes.

Per the germline V gene, SGHAT is the CDR1 and FQNNGV is the CDR2. From its cysteine to its phenylalanine, the CDR3 spans 13 amino acids. CDR3 DNA only is kept here, 39 bases in frame from base 1. The V and J ends are trimmed by 4 bases and 7 bases, leaving 11 bases between them. TCRdb shows the sequencer as Illumina HiSeq 1500. Using fastp trimming at Q25 and MiXCR clonotype assembly, TCRdb reanalyzed the public sequencing data and kept in-frame beta chains. Identical CDR3 proteins give one entry, which carries the most common genes and DNA. The sample table contains 250,000 to 300,000 distinct CDR3 sequences; only one count was recorded for 25% of them. The ten largest clones add up to about 15% of the sample.

The rearranged segments are TRBV11-2 and TRBJ1-5; possibly the D gene is TRBD1, per 6 matching bases. The sequencing sample was made of PBMCs. This sequence originates from a human donor in good health (CMV status not recorded). Some clones in this sample may be carry-over from other donors' samples. The base sequence is TGTGCCAGCAGCTCAGGGGATAGACAGCCCCAGCATTTT. This is translated as CASSSGDRQPQHF. Joined to the reference TRBV11-2 and TRBJ1-5 proteins, this CDR3 gives the full variable domain: EAGVAQSPRYKIIEKRQSVAFWCNPISGHATLYWYQQILGQGPKLLIQFQNNGVVDDSQLPKDRFSAERLKGVDSTLKIQPAKLEDSAVYLCASSSGDRQPQHFGDGTRLSIL.